This T cell receptor beta chain was identified during a study of early T cells in non-severe SARS-CoV-2 infection (dated by TCRdb to the early 2020s). Broadly, across the study: Because TCR sequencing was done on bulk RNA from unsorted whole blood, the alpha and beta chains could not be paired. The paper as a whole reports these results and caveats: Matching against VDJdb was skewed toward anti-spike CD8 responses, likely underestimated virus-specific expansions, and missed private and CD4 specificities.

Per the germline V gene, SGHAT is the CDR1 and FQNNGV is the CDR2. Deletion took 3 bases off V and 2 bases off J, with a span of 11 bases between the germline ends. The CDR3 sequence holds 14 residues, the cysteine and phenylalanine included. Left in the record is the CDR3 DNA by itself, 42 bases read in frame from the first base. In its sample, this clonotype was seen many times. It lacks a known antigen. The input lacks base qualities; no much larger clone sits a single base away. Library method: 5' RACE. The sequencer listed for this sample is NextSeq 500. Unique molecular identifiers were attached to individual cDNA molecules in the TCR library protocol so that sequencing error and PCR bias could be corrected. TCR alpha and beta chains were both sequenced, and the abundances of alpha and beta sequences in each sample were closely correlated with each other. From the authors' description of their analysis: V gene, J gene and CDR3 annotation of TCR sequences was performed with Decombinator V4. TCRs were defined as expanded if a significant change between any two time points was detected under a Poisson model with p below 0.0001. TCR abundances were normalised to the total number of TCRs sequenced per sample and were expressed as counts per million. MAIT TCRs were defined by TRAV1-2 paired with TRAJ12, TRAJ20 or TRAJ33, and iNKT TCRs by TRAV10 paired with TRAJ18. A search of VDJdb, accessed on 1 November 2021, was run for TCRs annotated to CMV, EBV and SARS-CoV-2, with TCRs annotated for multiple antigens excluded. The public sequencing data were trimmed at Q25 with fastp and processed into clonotypes with MiXCR by TCRdb, which kept only in-frame beta chains. One record per CDR3 amino acid sequence lists the most common genes and DNA. What appears here as the V and J calls and clone size reflects TCRdb's work, not the paper's. A total of tens of thousands of distinct CDR3 sequences appear in this sample, approximately 4.2% of them only once. The biggest ten clones account for 9% to 13% of the sample.

This was a case-control study nested in a cohort of healthcare workers in London, UK, who had nasopharyngeal swab PCR tests and blood samples taken every week. Between 23 and 31 March 2020, the week of the UK lockdown, healthcare workers were enrolled and then followed up weekly for as long as 16 weeks. The chain joins TRBV11-2 to TRBJ2-7; TRBD1 could be the D gene, as 5 bases match. Input material: whole blood. This TCR was recovered from an adult who was a healthcare worker with PCR-confirmed SARS-CoV-2 infection or an uninfected control (not recorded which). The CDR3 protein: CASSFRQRTYEQYF. The nucleotides read TGTGCCAGCAGCTTCAGACAGCGCACCTACGAGCAGTACTTC.